The T cell receptor (beta chain) under discussion was sequenced for a study of cytomegalovirus exposure and HLA in healthy donors. It was with 60 Vbeta and 13 Jbeta primers that the PCR ran. Original handling: In a later analysis, the count reached 75 million to 90 million unique TCR beta chains, with around 10 million shared. The protocol was immunoSEQ multiplex PCR, while the TCRdb copy is restricted to in-frame clones and leaves out a portion. V, J and clone size reflect that table, while D and trimming were determined from the DNA. The sample consists of approximately 100,000 clones, 79% of them appearing once. CDR3 size: 17 residues. Germline loops: CDR1 KGHSH, CDR2 LQKENI. V shed 3 bases, J shed 0 bases, and the junction held 5 bases outside the gene matches.

V gene TRBV18 combines with J gene TRBJ2-2, with TRBD1 matching over 9 bases. This TCR came from a man in his fifties in good health and CMV-seropositive. The sample was PBMCs. The CDR3 coding sequence is TGTGCCAGCTCACCGGCCGGGACAGGGACGAACACCGGGGAGCTGTTTTTT. This sequence encodes CASSPAGTGTNTGELFF.